One sample yielded the 5 T cell receptor beta chains listed below, sequenced in a study of cytotoxic CD8 clonotypes in ibrutinib-treated CLL (dated by TCRdb to the early 2020s). In light of the paper, this sample's time point label describes: roughly 2 years on ibrutinib. Library preparation used the immunoSEQ multiplex PCR assay. The source is immuneACCESS, and TCRdb retained only in-frame sequences with V and J called. Part of the clones is not carried over; for the studies checked, unresolved V genes explain less than half of this, and the remainder is unexplained. This sample is represented by under 200,000 clones; about 84% of them were singletons. The top ten clones comprise 3.5% to 5.5% of the sample. The specimen comprised PBMCs, sampled after 24 months of ibrutinib treatment. These receptors all stem from a human donor with chronic lymphocytic leukemia.

This clone was detected only a few times. The rearrangement joins TRBV7-9 to TRBJ2-2, with 7 positions matching TRBD2. The CDR3 extends over 16 amino acids. Looked up from germline, CDR1 is SEHNR and CDR2 is FQNEAQ (reference sequence). V was clipped by 5 bases and J by 1 base; unmatched bases: 7. CDR3 DNA: TGTGCCAGCAGCGCCACCGGGACTATGAACACCGGGGAGCTGTTTTTT. This translates into CASSATGTMNTGELFF.

CDR3 region: CASSSAWGGEQFF. DNA for the CDR3: TGTGCCAGCAGCTCGGCGTGGGGAGGAGAGCAGTTCTTC. The V and J genes are TRBV7-2 and TRBJ2-1, with D perhaps matching TRBD2 (6 bases). Per germline, CDR1 SGHTA and CDR2 FQGNSA. V was trimmed by 4 bases and J by 10 bases, leaving 14 bases between them. This CDR3 has 13 amino acids.

The chain recombines TRBV7-2 with TRBJ2-1, with 7 positions matching TRBD2. The CDR3 sequence is 16 residues long. Germline CDR1 SGHTA, CDR2 FQGNSA. Trimming at V came to 5 bases and at J to 0 bases, leaving 7 bases not matched to a gene. CDR3 loop: CASSPLAGSSYNEQFF. Written as DNA, the CDR3 is TGTGCCAGCAGCCCCTTAGCGGGTAGCTCCTACAATGAGCAGTTCTTC.

The chain recombines TRBV6-6 with TRBJ2-1; no reliable D call. Germline loops: CDR1 MNHNY, CDR2 SVGAGI (reference sequence). V was clipped by 6 bases and J by 5 bases, with 11 bases between them. The CDR3 spans 13 residues. CDR3 region: CASRGLIDNEQFF. CDR3 DNA sequence: TGTGCCAGCAGGGGGTTAATTGACAATGAGCAGTTCTTC.

The rearrangement uses TRBV4-1 and TRBJ2-5; 9 bases match TRBD2. Trimming took 2 bases from V and 2 from J; bases not matched to a gene: 12. Germline loops: CDR1 MGHRA, CDR2 YSYEKL. The CDR3 covers 18 residues. CDR3 bases: TGCGCCAGCAGCCAAACAAGTCGTGGGCTAGCGGGACAAGAGACCCAGTACTTC. Translated, it gives CASSQTSRGLAGQETQYF.